This T cell receptor beta chain was identified in a study of T cell repertoires in cytomegalovirus infection. Study at large: It was the public TCR beta signatures that indicated both CMV infection and matching HLA type. Overall study findings and caveats: What dominated the ex vivo response were HLA-C-restricted CMV-specific TCR beta clonotypes.

The CDR3 extends over 17 amino acids. The germline V gene has CDR1 SGHNT and CDR2 YYREEE (reference sequence). V gave up 0 bases and J gave up 0 bases, with 13 bases separating them. This clonotype was recorded at least ten times. Antigen: not known. TCRdb passed the reads through MiXCR, listing each CDR3 protein once. The sample holds approximately 500,000 distinct CDR3 sequences, around 11% seen once. The sequencing input was PBMCs. The TCR was taken from a human donor in good health (CMV status not recorded). Some clones in this sample may be carry-over from other donors' samples. V is TRBV5-4 and J is TRBJ1-3; TRBD1 is a possible D gene (5 bases). CDR3 sequence reads: CASSLGIRESSGNTIYF. In DNA form, the CDR3 reads TGTGCCAGCAGCTTGGGTATCAGGGAGAGCTCTGGAAACACCATATATTTT.